The following is a TCR beta chain sequence with its context. This table comes from immunoSEQ multiplex PCR, and its TCRdb copy is limited to in-frame clones, with some not included. This sample has under 350,000 clones; under 90% occur once, and the top ten carry about 4%. The data were taken from a study of blood T cell repertoires in COVID-19. In the study overall: The study drew acute and convalescent COVID-19 samples from the United States, Italy and Spain. Sources were T cells, B-cell-depleted T cells, or PBMCs; the material itself was cDNA or gDNA.

The CDR3 is made up of 19 amino acids. From germline, CDR1 is MNHEY and CDR2 SMNVEV (reference sequence). The V and J ends lost 3 bases and 1 base, in that order; junction bases with no gene match: 12. This sequence originates from a man between 25 and 39 years old who had recovered from COVID-19. The genes are TRBV27 and TRBJ1-5, with TRBD1 matching 10 bases. The source material was PBMCs or T cells enriched from blood (not recorded which). This CDR3 reads CASSLRRDRGISSNQPQHF. For the CDR3, the DNA is TGTGCCAGCAGTTTGCGCCGGGACAGGGGAATATCGAGCAATCAGCCCCAGCATTTT.